This TCR beta chain stems from a study of OX40 agonist ivuxolimab in advanced cancers. The study's findings and limits: The mean number of expanded clones was higher in CD8+ T cells than in CD4+. CD4+ and CD8+ blood T cells expanded clonally by week 6 at 0.1 to 3.0 mg/kg.

Sequencing used immunoSEQ multiplex PCR; TCRdb keeps in-frame clones, though not all of them. The sample comprises approximately 98,000 clones, 84% of which are singletons, and approximately 5% rests with the top ten. The CDR3 loop spans 16 amino acids. Germline V CDR1 and CDR2: KGHSH, LQKENI. The germline V and J ends were trimmed by 0 bases and 5 bases, with 17 bases remaining between them. A remark on this clone: The antigen remains undetermined.

This specimen consisted of CD4+ or CD8+ T cells sorted from blood, obtained in a trial of the OX40 agonist ivuxolimab. The V and J genes are TRBV18 and TRBJ2-7; D may be TRBD2 (6 bases). The sequence came from an adult with an advanced solid tumor such as melanoma, head and neck, liver or kidney cancer. The CDR3 coding sequence is TGTGCCAGCTCACCACCGAGGGGCCTGGGGGGAAACGAGCAGTACTTC. Residues: CASSPPRGLGGNEQYF.